Each of the 17 T cell receptor beta chains below was sequenced from the same sample in a study of blood T cell repertoires in COVID-19. Using immunoSEQ multiplex PCR, the repertoire was profiled, and TCRdb retains in-frame clones only, with some absent. The top ten clones hold 10% to 15% of a sample with roughly 440,000 clones, approximately 90% of them seen once. Sample: peripheral blood. These receptors all stem from a woman between 50 and 59 years old with COVID-19, enrolled during active disease.

This clone turned up a few times. CDR3 DNA: TGCGCCAGCAGCCAAGATGGGGGTAGGACAGATCTCACTCAGCCCCAGCATTTT. Residues: CASSQDGGRTDLTQPQHF. This chain links TRBV4-1 with TRBJ1-5; perhaps TRBD1 as D (6 bases). Per the germline V gene, CDR1 is MGHRA and CDR2 is YSYEKL. V shed 0 bases and J shed 6 bases, with 21 bases lying between them. CDR3 length: 18 residues.

This sequence joins TRBV15 and TRBJ1-1, with a possible D match to TRBD1 (5 bases). V was clipped by 5 bases and J by 5 bases, with 15 bases between them. CDR3 length equals 14 residues. Per the germline V gene, CDR1 is LNHNV and CDR2 is YYDKDF (reference sequence). The CDR3 DNA is TGTGCCACCAGCGTCGACCTCGGGGGGACTGAAGCTTTCTTT. It yields the protein CATSVDLGGTEAFF.

The chain couples TRBV10-3 to TRBJ1-2; TRBD1 aligns across 7 bases. V dropped 10 bases and J dropped 2; count of bases not matched to a gene: 7. The CDR3 runs 13 residues. Germline lookup yields CDR1 ENHRY and CDR2 SYGVKD. The CDR3 region has the DNA TGTGCCACCTACAGGGGAAGGAACTATGGCTACACCTTC. Amino acid sequence: CATYRGRNYGYTF.

The CDR3 here is CASKGSAGEAFF. Here the CDR3 DNA reads TGTGCCAGCAAGGGGAGCGCGGGAGAAGCTTTCTTT. The rearrangement links TRBV11-3 to TRBJ1-1, with a possible D match to TRBD1 (5 bases). V lost 7 bases to trimming and J lost 8 bases, with 14 bases between them. The CDR3 extends over 12 amino acids. Germline assignment: CDR1 SGHNT and CDR2 YENEEA.

The rearrangement uses TRBV9 and TRBJ1-2, with 8 bases lining up with TRBD1. The germline gives CDR1 SGDLS, CDR2 YYNGEE. There are 17 residues in the CDR3. The V segment lost 4 bases and the J segment 0 bases; nucleotides outside the gene matches: 11. The CDR3 DNA reads as TGTGCCAGCAGCTCCGGGACAGGACCCTCAGCTAACTATGGCTACACCTTC. Amino acids: CASSSGTGPSANYGYTF.

This rearrangement joins TRBV13 to TRBJ2-7; D might be TRBD2 (7 bases). V gave up 0 bases and J gave up 3 bases, with 12 bases separating them. The CDR3 runs to 15 residues. Looked up from germline, CDR1 is PRHDT and CDR2 is FYEKMQ (reference sequence). CDR3 residues: CASSLGQGGYYEQYF. CDR3 DNA: TGTGCCAGCAGCTTAGGACAGGGAGGGTACTACGAGCAGTACTTC. The full variable domain, with the rest looked up from reference TRBV13 and TRBJ2-7, is AAGVIQSPRHLIKEKRETATLKCYPIPRHDTVYWYQQGPGQDPQFLISFYEKMQSDKGSIPDRFSAQQFSDYHSELNMSSLELGDSALYFCASSLGQGGYYEQYFGPGTRLTVT.

The chain has TRBV24-1 and TRBJ2-5; possibly TRBD1 for D (5 bases). The V end lost 2 bases, the J end lost 5 bases, and 17 bases lay between the germline ends. CDR1 is KGHDR, CDR2 SFDVKD, per germline. The length of the CDR3 is 16 residues. CDR3 nucleotide sequence: TGTGCCACCAGTGATTCTGGCAGGGATGAAAGGGAGACCCAGTACTTC. Encoded protein: CATSDSGRDERETQYF.

V gene TRBV27 combines with J gene TRBJ2-5, with 10 bases fitting TRBD2. The V gene's germline CDR1 is MNHEY and CDR2 SMNVEV (reference sequence). The CDR3 is 15 amino acids. The trim removed 4 bases at V and 5 bases at J, leaving 7 bases unmatched. CDR3 coding DNA: TGTGCCAGCAGTTCCCAGCGGGGGGGACAGGAGACCCAGTACTTC. Its translation is CASSSQRGGQETQYF.

The chain has TRBV28 and TRBJ2-1, with TRBD2 identical over 9 bases. Germline V gene lookup returns CDR1 MDHEN and CDR2 SYDVKM. The V and J ends lost 6 bases and 6 bases, in that order; junction bases with no gene match: 3. The CDR3 has 13 residues. The CDR3 DNA reads TGTGCCAGCAGGCGGGGGGGGCGCAATGAGCAGTTCTTC. It specifies CASRRGGRNEQFF.

The chain couples TRBV5-6 to TRBJ2-7; 7 positions agree with TRBD2. Germline assignment: CDR1 SGHDT and CDR2 YYEEEE. The CDR3 totals 12 residues. V lost 2 bases and J lost 6; bases outside the gene matches: 2. CDR3 coding DNA: TGTGCCAGCAGCTTCGGGGAGGGCGAGCAGTACTTC. Protein sequence: CASSFGEGEQYF.

This clone came up once. This chain uses TRBV5-4 with TRBJ2-2; 10 bases align to TRBD2. This CDR3 is 16 amino acids long. Germline lookup yields CDR1 SGHNT and CDR2 YYREEE (reference sequence). V lost 4 bases and J lost 4; bases outside the gene matches: 7. The CDR3 is CASSASQRGGTGELFF. The CDR3 DNA follows: TGTGCCAGCAGCGCCTCGCAGCGGGGGGGCACCGGGGAGCTGTTTTTT.

This clone was detected once. The V and J genes are TRBV4-1 and TRBJ2-2; 10 positions match TRBD1. Germline CDR1 MGHRA, CDR2 YSYEKL. The V segment lost 0 bases and the J segment 3 bases; nucleotides outside the gene matches: 4. The CDR3 consists of 17 residues. DNA for the CDR3: TGCGCCAGCAGCCAAGATAGAGGGACAGGGGACACCGGGGAGCTGTTTTTT. Its protein product is CASSQDRGTGDTGELFF.

This chain connects TRBV4-2 to TRBJ1-2; D uncertain. V was clipped by 0 bases and J by 3 bases, with 11 bases between them. The germline gives CDR1 LGHNA, CDR2 YNFKEQ. The CDR3 runs 15 residues. The chain's CDR3 is CASSQEIGKYYGYTF. CDR3 coding DNA: TGTGCCAGCAGCCAAGAAATCGGGAAATACTATGGCTACACCTTC.

The chain employs TRBV12-3 or TRBV12-4 and TRBJ2-3; possibly TRBD1 for D (6 bases). Trimming left V 5 bases short and J 10 bases short, with 13 bases between. CDR3 size: 12 residues. CDR3 nucleotide sequence: TGTGCCAGCAGTCCCCCAGGGGCGGCGCAGTATTTT. Its translation: CASSPPGAAQYF.

The chain recombines TRBV29-1 with TRBJ2-2, with 9 bases aligning to TRBD1. The CDR3 consists of 14 residues. Germline V gene sequence: CDR1 SQVTM, CDR2 ANQGSEA. The junction had 7 bases not matched to a gene; V was cut back by 5 bases and J by 6 bases. The CDR3, as DNA: TGCAGCGTTCGGACAGGGGCTCTCTCCGGGGAGCTGTTTTTT. This codes for CSVRTGALSGELFF.

This clone occurred once. V usage is TRBV25-1 and J usage is TRBJ2-3, with D perhaps TRBD2 (5 bases). The CDR3 length is 15 residues. Trimming stripped 5 bases from V and 2 bases from J, with 14 bases between. The V gene's germline CDR1 is MGHDK and CDR2 SYGVNS. CDR3 loop: CASSRTASPTDTQYF. CDR3 nucleotides: TGTGCCAGCAGTCGTACGGCTAGCCCCACAGATACGCAGTATTTT.

The V call is TRBV5-1, the J call TRBJ2-5; a possible D gene is TRBD1 (5 bases). Germline assignment: CDR1 SGHRS and CDR2 YFSETQ. CDR3 length: 13 residues. The ends were cut back, 2 bases at V and 1 base at J, with 6 bases in the middle. CDR3 in amino acids: CASSLGVQETQYF. The CDR3 DNA sequence: TGCGCCAGCAGCTTAGGGGTCCAAGAGACCCAGTACTTC.